The 32 T cell receptor beta chains below all came from one sample that was sequenced in a study of CD8 T cells in ankylosing spondylitis. MiXCR, applied by TCRdb to the 5' RACE reads, yields one record per CDR3 protein. The sample contains under 250,000 distinct CDR3 sequences, 8.2% of which appear only once. The source material was blood, either unsorted or a sorted T cell fraction (not recorded which). The receptors were sampled from a female donor with ankylosing spondylitis or in good health (not recorded which).

The CDR3 spells CASSQVSGELFF. The CDR3 DNA is TGTGCCAGCAGCCAAGTATCAGGGGAGCTGTTTTTT. J is TRBJ2-2 and V is TRBV3-1, with unresolved D. The CDR3 sequence is 12 residues long. Germline-derived CDR1 and CDR2 are LGHDT and YNNKEL (reference sequence). The V end was cut by 1 base, the J end by 8 bases, with 5 bases between.

This chain uses TRBV5-2 with TRBJ2-7; the table calls TRBD1, which could not be checked here. TRBV5-2 represents a pseudogene. The length of the CDR3 is 14 residues. The CDR3 DNA follows: TGTGCCAGGGGCCCCGGGGGGGACTCCTACGAGCAGTACTTC. Its translation: CARGPGGDSYEQYF.

This clonotype occurred many times. The chain combines TRBV19 with TRBJ1-2, with 7 bases fitting TRBD1. The germline V gene encodes CDR1 LNHDA and CDR2 SQIVND (reference sequence). J gave up 7 bases and V 4 bases, and 6 bases lay outside the gene matches. The length of the CDR3 is 13 residues. CDR3 loop: CASSTRTGSGYTF. DNA for the CDR3: TGTGCCAGTAGTACCCGGACAGGATCTGGCTACACCTTC.

At least ten counts were recorded for this clonotype. The CDR3 DNA sequence: TGCAGTGCTACCCGACAGGCGTTTTCCTACGAGCAGTACTTC. This translates into CSATRQAFSYEQYF. The chain joins TRBV20-1 to TRBJ2-7, with D tentatively TRBD1 (6 bases). V gave up 4 bases and J gave up 1 base, with 14 bases separating them. CDR3 length: 14 amino acids. CDR1 and CDR2 from the germline V gene are DFQATT and SNEGSKA (reference sequence).

In its sample, this clonotype was seen many times. The rearrangement uses TRBV11-2 and TRBJ2-2; perhaps D is TRBD1 or TRBD2 (6 bases each). The CDR3 sequence is 14 residues long. Germline V gives CDR1 SGHAT, CDR2 FQNNGV. V lost 1 base and J 8 bases, leaving 11 bases between the germline ends. In DNA form, the CDR3 reads TGTGCCAGCAGCTTAGTCCGGGGGCAAGGGGAGCTGTTTTTT. Translated, it gives CASSLVRGQGELFF.

This clonotype was recorded at least ten times. This sequence joins TRBV7-2 and TRBJ2-1; no definite D call. Germline V gives CDR1 SGHTA, CDR2 FQGNSA. The CDR3 consists of 13 residues. V lost 5 bases, J lost 5 bases, and 10 bases lay in between. CDR3 DNA: TGTGCCAGCAGCCAACCCCCCGACAATGAGCAGTTCTTC. It translates to CASSQPPDNEQFF.

A few counts support this clonotype. CDR3 coding DNA: TGTGCCAGCAGCTTGAAATCAAAGGGGGACACTGAAGCTTTCTTT. Protein: CASSLKSKGDTEAFF. The chain couples TRBV5-4 to TRBJ1-1; perhaps TRBD1 as D (6 bases). The CDR3 contains 15 residues. Per the germline V gene, CDR1 is SGHNT and CDR2 is YYREEE (reference sequence). Trimming stripped 1 base from V and 3 bases from J, with 13 bases between.

There are many counts of this clonotype. J is TRBJ2-7 and V is TRBV5-1; 11 bases are a match to TRBD2. This CDR3 comprises 15 residues. J was trimmed by 2 bases and V by 1 base; bases with no gene match: 2. From germline, CDR1 is SGHRS and CDR2 YFSETQ. The CDR3 sequence is CASSLRLAGPYEQYF. CDR3 bases: TGCGCCAGCAGCTTGAGACTAGCGGGACCCTACGAGCAGTACTTC.

This clonotype was seen many times. The chain has TRBV20-1 and TRBJ1-2, with 8 bases lining up with TRBD1. Losses at the gene ends were 2 bases for V and 8 bases for J; bases not matched to a gene: 10. CDR1 and CDR2 (germline): DFQATT, SNEGSKA (reference sequence). This CDR3 is built from 14 residues. The CDR3 loop reads CSARSPTGVGGYTF. CDR3 nucleotide sequence: TGCAGTGCTAGATCCCCGACAGGGGTGGGGGGCTACACCTTC.

This clonotype was seen once. This could be a read error, since a much larger clone is one nucleotide away. The CDR3 does not close with the conserved phenylalanine or tryptophan, likely indicating a read error. This chain links TRBV5-1 with TRBJ2-1; 7 positions match TRBD2. This CDR3 has 17 residues. The germline V gene has CDR1 SGHRS and CDR2 YFSETQ. Unmatched junction bases numbered 14, after V lost 4 bases and J lost 4 bases. CDR3 bases: TGCGCCAGCAGCCAAGGTTCGACGGGAGGTTGGTACAATGAGCAGTTCATC. Amino acid sequence: CASSQGSTGGWYNEQFI.

This clonotype appeared many times. The V gene is TRBV5-1, the J gene TRBJ2-1; D unclear. Trimming left V 4 bases short and J 1 base short, with 9 bases between. Germline V gives CDR1 SGHRS, CDR2 YFSETQ. CDR3 length equals 14 residues. CDR3 sequence (DNA): TGCGCCAGCAGCCCCGCTAGTTCCTACAATGAGCAGTTCTTC. This encodes CASSPASSYNEQFF.

This clonotype was detected many times. The rearrangement joins TRBV27 to TRBJ2-1; D ambiguous. This CDR3 spans 16 amino acids. CDR1 is MNHEY and CDR2 is SMNVEV in the germline V gene (reference sequence). Trimming left V 5 bases short and J 0 bases short, with 14 bases between. This CDR3 is CASSPRGRSSYNEQFF. Written as DNA, the CDR3 is TGTGCCAGCAGTCCCCGAGGCCGGAGCTCCTACAATGAGCAGTTCTTC.

The sample holds many counts of this clonotype. V usage is TRBV20-1 and J usage is TRBJ2-5, with D tentatively TRBD2 (6 bases). Trimming removed 7 bases at V and 5 bases at J, with 23 bases between. Germline CDR1 reads DFQATT; CDR2 reads SNEGSKA (reference sequence). This CDR3 has 15 residues. The CDR3 spells CSVPRGGSGEETQYF. CDR3 in DNA: TGCAGTGTTCCCCGAGGAGGATCGGGAGAGGAGACCCAGTACTTC.

V is TRBV4-3 and J is TRBJ1-4, with D tentatively TRBD1 (5 bases). The germline V gene has CDR1 LGHNA and CDR2 YSLEER. The length of the CDR3 is 18 residues. The V end was cut by 2 bases, the J end by 0 bases, with 16 bases between. CDR3 region: CASSQNLGDLTTNEKLFF. The CDR3 DNA is TGCGCCAGCAGCCAAAATCTTGGGGACCTTACAACTAATGAAAAACTGTTTTTT.

Ten or more counts support this clonotype. The CDR3 protein is CSARDLGRISGANVLTF. The DNA for the CDR3 is TGCAGTGCTAGAGATCTCGGACGAATCTCTGGGGCCAACGTCCTGACTTTC. The chain joins TRBV20-1 to TRBJ2-6; no reliable D call. The CDR3 spans 17 residues. V was cut by 0 bases and J by 0 bases, with 12 bases left in between. CDR1 and CDR2 from the germline V gene are DFQATT and SNEGSKA (reference sequence).

This clonotype appeared many times. This sequence joins TRBV12-3 or TRBV12-4 and TRBJ1-2; D not certain. CDR3 length: 13 residues. Trimming pared 3 bases from V and 4 bases from J, leaving 9 bases between. Here the CDR3 reads CASSFSDSYGYTF. DNA for the CDR3: TGTGCCAGCAGTTTCTCAGACTCCTATGGCTACACCTTC.

This clonotype was recorded at least ten times. The chain carries TRBV3-1 and TRBJ2-5, with unresolved D. CDR1 and CDR2 from the germline V gene are LGHDT and YNNKEL (reference sequence). The CDR3 length is 16 residues. V gave up 3 bases and J gave up 2 bases, with 16 bases separating them. The CDR3 nucleotides read TGTGCCAGCAGCCAGGCTCTTCGCGGAGCACAAGAGACCCAGTACTTC. It yields the protein CASSQALRGAQETQYF.

This clonotype was seen repeatedly, ten times or more. V gene TRBV19 combines with J gene TRBJ2-1; D is ambiguous. The CDR3 runs 16 residues. Trimming took 8 bases from V and 0 from J, leaving 17 bases between them. Germline CDR1 LNHDA, CDR2 SQIVND (reference sequence). The DNA of the CDR3 is TGTGCCAGTTCTCACACGGCGGAAAGCTCCTACAATGAGCAGTTCTTC. This encodes CASSHTAESSYNEQFF.

This clonotype was detected many times. The chain recombines TRBV12-3 or TRBV12-4 with TRBJ2-1; D is unclear. Trimming cost V 7 bases and J 0 bases, with 10 bases left between them. The CDR3 totals 14 residues. The CDR3 DNA reads as TGTGCCAGCACCCTAAGCGCCTCCTACAATGAGCAGTTCTTC. Its translation is CASTLSASYNEQFF.

Ten or more counts support this clonotype. The chain uses TRBV20-1 and TRBJ2-7; D assignment may be TRBD1 or TRBD2 (6 bases each). This CDR3 has 15 amino acids. V lost 6 bases, J lost 3 bases, and 21 bases lay in between. Germline V gene lookup returns CDR1 DFQATT and CDR2 SNEGSKA (reference sequence). The CDR3: CSAIGGGNYYYEQYF. In nucleotides, the CDR3 is TGCAGTGCCATCGGGGGCGGAAACTACTACTACGAGCAGTACTTC.

Only a few counts were recorded for this clonotype. The chain recombines TRBV29-1 with TRBJ2-5; D might be TRBD1 (5 bases). The CDR3 covers 12 residues. Trimming removed 1 base from V and 4 bases from J, with 7 bases in between. From germline, CDR1 is SQVTM and CDR2 ANQGSEA. In DNA, the CDR3 is TGCAGCGTTGAAGTGCAGGGAGAGACCCAGTACTTC. This translates into CSVEVQGETQYF. Drawing the rest from reference TRBV29-1 and TRBJ2-5, the complete variable domain is SAVISQKPSRDICQRGTSLTIQCQVDSQVTMMFWYRQQPGQSLTLIATANQGSEATYESGFVIDKFPISRPNLTFSTLTVSNMSPEDSSIYLCSVEVQGETQYFGPGTRLLVL.

This clonotype was observed at least ten times. This chain joins TRBV24-1 and TRBJ2-1; D unresolved. Germline loops: CDR1 KGHDR, CDR2 SFDVKD. The ends were cut back, 0 bases at V and 9 bases at J, with 11 bases in the middle. This CDR3 has 14 amino acids. CDR3 coding DNA: TGTGCCACCAGTGATTTGGACTCTCCGGGTGAGCAGTTCTTC. Amino acids: CATSDLDSPGEQFF.

This chain connects TRBV7-2 to TRBJ1-4; tentatively, D is TRBD1 (5 bases). Germline V lookup: CDR1 SGHTA, CDR2 FQGNSA. The CDR3 extends over 14 amino acids. Trimming removed 5 bases from V and 5 bases from J, with 12 bases in between. Here the CDR3 DNA reads TGTGCCAGCAGCAAGACAGATACCAATGAAAAACTGTTTTTT. Its translation is CASSKTDTNEKLFF. Full variable domain (missing parts from reference TRBV7-2 and TRBJ1-4): GAGVSQSPSNKVTEKGKDVELRCDPISGHTALYWYRQSLGQGLEFLIYFQGNSAPDKSGLPSDRFSAERTGGSVSTLTIQRTQQEDSAVYLCASSKTDTNEKLFFGSGTQLSVL.

For this clonotype: One base away lies a much larger clone, so this may be a sequencing read error. This chain links TRBV7-2 with TRBJ2-7; D gene unclear. Trimming stripped 5 bases from V and 5 bases from J, with 10 bases between. This CDR3 is 12 amino acids long. From germline, CDR1 is SGHTA and CDR2 FQGNSA. CDR3 protein: CTSSLSFHEQYF. As DNA, the CDR3 is TGTACCAGCAGCCTAAGTTTCCACGAGCAGTACTTC.

In its sample, this clonotype was seen many times. The V call is TRBV7-2, the J call TRBJ2-1, with TRBD2 matching over 8 bases. Trimming at V came to 0 bases and at J to 3 bases, leaving 7 bases not matched to a gene. CDR1 and CDR2 (germline): SGHTA, FQGNSA. The CDR3 extends over 17 amino acids. The CDR3 DNA follows: TGTGCCAGCAGCTTAGCTACTAGCGGAGGGGGCTACAATGAGCAGTTCTTC. Translating gives CASSLATSGGGYNEQFF.

A few counts support this clonotype. The J gene is TRBJ2-2, the V gene TRBV19, with 12 bases aligning to TRBD2. The length of the CDR3 is 15 residues. With 10 bases clipped from V and 3 bases from J, the junction kept 6 bases outside the gene matches. Germline CDR1 LNHDA, CDR2 SQIVND (reference sequence). The CDR3 DNA sequence: TGTGCCACCACTAGCGGGAGGACTTACACCGGGGAGCTGTTTTTT. It translates to CATTSGRTYTGELFF.

The table lists this clonotype with many counts. As DNA, the CDR3 is TGCAGTGCTTTGCGCCTAGCGGGGGGACACAATGAGCAGTTCTTC. Translation: CSALRLAGGHNEQFF. V usage is TRBV20-1 and J usage is TRBJ2-1, with TRBD2 matching over 11 bases. With 5 bases clipped from V and 5 bases from J, the junction kept 8 bases outside the gene matches. CDR1 and CDR2 (germline): DFQATT, SNEGSKA (reference sequence). This CDR3 contains 15 residues.

This clonotype was counted once. This may come from a read error, since a much larger clone is one base off. The rearrangement links TRBV7-2 to TRBJ2-2, with TRBD2 matching over 12 bases. The germline V gene encodes CDR1 SGHTA and CDR2 FQGNSA. The CDR3 is 17 residues long. CDR3 nucleotide sequence: TGTGCCAACAGCTTGACCCCTAGCGGGAGGGCCGCCGGGGAGCTGTTTTTT. Its protein is CANSLTPSGRAAGELFF.

This clonotype has a count of ten or more. V is TRBV20-1 and J is TRBJ2-7; 7 nucleotides agree with TRBD2. The CDR3 extends over 14 amino acids. V shed 6 bases and J 6 bases; nucleotides not matched to a gene: 14. Germline-derived CDR1 and CDR2 are DFQATT and SNEGSKA (reference sequence). In DNA form, the CDR3 reads TGCAGTGCCCCTACGGGGGGAGGGCCTTCCGAGCAGTACTTC. Translated: CSAPTGGGPSEQYF.

This clonotype appeared many times. The V gene is TRBV15, the J gene TRBJ1-2; D remains ambiguous. This CDR3 has 12 amino acids. Trimming removed 3 bases at V and 2 bases at J, with 4 bases between. In germline, CDR1 is LNHNV, CDR2 YYDKDF (reference sequence). The chain's CDR3 is CATSRDNYGYTF. The CDR3 DNA sequence: TGTGCCACCAGCAGGGACAACTATGGCTACACCTTC.

This clonotype was counted at least ten times. The chain recombines TRBV7-8 with TRBJ2-3, with no clear D. The V end was cut by 5 bases, the J end by 1 base, with 13 bases between. Per germline, CDR1 SGHVS and CDR2 FQNEAQ. This CDR3 spans 15 amino acids. In nucleotides, the CDR3 is TGTGCCAGCAGCCAGGACGGAAGAGGCACAGATACGCAGTATTTT. This sequence encodes CASSQDGRGTDTQYF.

The table lists this clonotype with many counts. This rearrangement joins TRBV28 to TRBJ1-4, with a tentative D call TRBD1 (5 bases). CDR1 and CDR2 (germline): MDHEN, SYDVKM. The ends were cut back, 3 bases at V and 0 bases at J, with 11 bases in the middle. The CDR3 extends over 16 amino acids. In DNA form, the CDR3 reads TGTGCCAGCAGTTTGAGAGGGGCGGCAACTAATGAAAAACTGTTTTTT. Protein product: CASSLRGAATNEKLFF.